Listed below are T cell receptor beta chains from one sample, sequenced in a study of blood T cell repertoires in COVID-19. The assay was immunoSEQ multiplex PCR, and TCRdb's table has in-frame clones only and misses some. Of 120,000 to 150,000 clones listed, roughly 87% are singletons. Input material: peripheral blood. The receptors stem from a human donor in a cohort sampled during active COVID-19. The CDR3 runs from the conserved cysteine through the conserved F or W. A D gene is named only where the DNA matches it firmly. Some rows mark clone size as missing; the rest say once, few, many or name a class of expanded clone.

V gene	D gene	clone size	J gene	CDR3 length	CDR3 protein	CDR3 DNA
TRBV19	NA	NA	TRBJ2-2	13	CASSPYGAGELFF	TGTGCCAGTAGTCCCTACGGTGCCGGGGAGCTGTTTTTT
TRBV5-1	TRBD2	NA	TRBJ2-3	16	CASSLAGTSIPDTQYF	TGCGCCAGCAGCCTTGCCGGGACTAGCATCCCCGATACGCAGTATTTT
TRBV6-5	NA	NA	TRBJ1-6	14	CASRARGYNSPLHF	TGTGCCAGCAGAGCCAGGGGTTATAATTCACCCCTCCACTTT
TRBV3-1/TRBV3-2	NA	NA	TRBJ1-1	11	CASSQSFEAFF	TGTGCCAGCAGCCAATCTTTTGAAGCTTTCTTT
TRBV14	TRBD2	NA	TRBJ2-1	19	CASSRGTSGGSGPNNEQFF	TGTGCCAGCAGCCGTGGGACTAGCGGGGGGTCTGGGCCAAACAATGAGCAGTTCTTC
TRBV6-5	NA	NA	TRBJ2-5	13	CASSYPTSKTQYF	TGTGCCAGCAGTTACCCGACTTCAAAGACCCAGTACTTC
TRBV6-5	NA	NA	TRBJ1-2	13	CASSYSRGGGYTF	TGTGCCAGCAGTTACTCGAGGGGGGGCGGCTACACCTTC
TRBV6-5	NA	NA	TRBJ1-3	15	CASSYDTLGGNTIYF	TGTGCCAGCAGTTATGACACCCTTGGAGGAAACACCATATATTTT
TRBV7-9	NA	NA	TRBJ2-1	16	CASSPFDRPSYNEQFF	TGTGCCAGCAGCCCCTTCGACAGGCCGTCTTACAATGAGCAGTTCTTC
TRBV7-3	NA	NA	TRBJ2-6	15	CASSLSSSGANVLTF	TGTGCCAGCAGCTTAAGCAGCTCTGGGGCCAACGTCCTGACTTTC
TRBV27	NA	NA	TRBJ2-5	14	CASRGPTSGETQYF	TGTGCCAGCAGGGGACCGACTAGTGGGGAGACCCAGTACTTC
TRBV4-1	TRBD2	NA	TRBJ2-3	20	CASSQDLGLAGGRSTDTQYF	TGCGCCAGCAGCCAAGACCTCGGTCTAGCGGGGGGGCGATCGACAGATACGCAGTATTTT
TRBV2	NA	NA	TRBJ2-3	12	CASSSAGDTQYF	TGTGCCAGCAGCTCCGCTGGCGATACGCAGTATTTT
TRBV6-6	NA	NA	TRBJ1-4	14	CASSYYRVDEKLFF	TGTGCCAGCAGTTACTATCGGGTCGACGAAAAACTGTTTTTT
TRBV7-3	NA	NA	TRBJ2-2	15	CASSYQGMGSGELFF	TGTGCCAGCAGCTACCAAGGAATGGGGAGCGGGGAGCTGTTTTTT
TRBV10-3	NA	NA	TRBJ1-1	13	CAISEQGNTEAFF	TGTGCCATCAGTGAACAGGGGAACACTGAAGCTTTCTTT
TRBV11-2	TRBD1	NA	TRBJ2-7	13	CASSPTGGYEQYF	TGTGCCAGCAGCCCGACAGGGGGTTATGAGCAGTACTTC
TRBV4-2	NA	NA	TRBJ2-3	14	CASSQDSPTDTQYF	TGTGCCAGCAGCCAAGATTCTCCCACAGATACGCAGTATTTT
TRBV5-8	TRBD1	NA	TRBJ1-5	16	CASSEGTGGWNQPQHF	TGTGCCAGCAGCGAAGGGACAGGGGGCTGGAATCAGCCCCAGCATTTT
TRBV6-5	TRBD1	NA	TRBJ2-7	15	CASSFGQGGSYEQYF	TGTGCCAGCAGTTTTGGACAGGGCGGCTCCTACGAGCAGTACTTC
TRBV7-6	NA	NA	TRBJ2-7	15	CASSLAPGGTYEQYF	TGTGCCAGCAGCTTAGCGCCAGGGGGGACCTACGAGCAGTACTTC
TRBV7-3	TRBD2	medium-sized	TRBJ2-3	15	CASSSSGLETDTQYF	TGTGCCAGCAGCTCCTCGGGACTAGAGACAGATACGCAGTATTTT